Listed here are 20 T cell receptor beta chains from one sample, sequenced in a study of Graves' ophthalmopathy and Graves' hyperthyroidism. Using RNA transcripts, the TCR beta CDR3 regions were amplified. HTBI primers were employed in first-round RT-PCR, then a second-round multiplex PCR followed. TCRdb reanalysed the multiplex PCR reads using MiXCR and keeps one entry per CDR3 protein. The data contain hundreds of thousands of distinct CDR3 sequences, about a fifth of them singletons. The sequenced sample consisted of peripheral blood. The receptors here all came from a young woman with stable Graves' hyperthyroidism. Some clones in this sample may be carry-over from other donors' samples.

The V and J genes are TRBV6-1 and TRBJ1-1, with D possibly matching TRBD1 (5 bases). Trimming took off 7 bases at V and 0 bases at J, with 12 bases between the two ends. The CDR3 has 14 amino acids. Germline-derived CDR1 and CDR2 are MNHNS and SASEGT. CDR3 DNA: TGTGCCAGCATTCCCGAAGGGGTGAACACTGAAGCTTTCTTT. Protein: CASIPEGVNTEAFF.

This clonotype was seen only a few times. The CDR3 region has the DNA TGTGCCAGCAGTGCCGGGGAAGCCTACGAGCAGTACTTC. This translates into CASSAGEAYEQYF. The genes are TRBV6-1 and TRBJ2-7, with D possibly matching TRBD2 (5 bases). Germline V gives CDR1 MNHNS, CDR2 SASEGT. The V end lost 4 bases, the J end lost 2 bases, and 9 bases lay between the germline ends. The CDR3 consists of 13 residues.

The J gene is TRBJ1-3, the V gene TRBV29-1, with D possibly matching TRBD1 (5 bases). The V end lost 5 bases, the J end lost 2 bases, and 13 bases lay between the germline ends. CDR3 size: 14 residues. The germline gives CDR1 SQVTM, CDR2 ANQGSEA. The CDR3 sequence: CSVRGGRAGNTIYF. Written as DNA, the CDR3 is TGCAGCGTTAGGGGCGGACGTGCTGGAAACACCATATATTTT.

The chain combines TRBV10-3 with TRBJ2-2; 10 bases are a match to TRBD1. V shed 5 bases and J 3 bases; nucleotides not matched to a gene: 3. CDR3 size: 15 residues. Looked up from germline, CDR1 is ENHRY and CDR2 is SYGVKD. This CDR3 is CAISTGQGYTGELFF. The CDR3 coding sequence is TGTGCCATCAGTACGGGACAGGGGTACACCGGGGAGCTGTTTTTT.

This clonotype was counted between two and nine times. This chain links TRBV6-5 with TRBJ2-5, with D possibly TRBD1 on 5 matching bases. This CDR3 has 17 residues. Germline V gives CDR1 MNHEY, CDR2 SVGAGI. Deletions cut 3 bases from V and 3 bases from J, with 20 bases between. CDR3 DNA sequence: TGTGCCAGCAGTTATTTTCCGACAGTTTCCCCTAAAGAGACCCAGTACTTC. Protein product: CASSYFPTVSPKETQYF.

In its sample, this clonotype was seen many times. V gene TRBV7-9 combines with J gene TRBJ1-5, with D uncertain. The CDR3 has 12 residues. CDR1 is SEHNR and CDR2 is FQNEAQ in the germline V gene (reference sequence). V was shortened by 1 base and J by 4 bases, with 2 bases between the two germline ends. CDR3 in DNA: TGTGCCAGCAGCTTAGAAAATCAGCCCCAGCATTTT. Translating gives CASSLENQPQHF.

The rearrangement links TRBV5-1 to TRBJ2-7, with D uncertain. V lost 0 bases and J 5 bases, leaving 15 bases between the germline ends. This CDR3 contains 15 residues. Germline lookup yields CDR1 SGHRS and CDR2 YFSETQ. DNA of the CDR3: TGCGCCAGCAGCTTGGCCTTGGTAGGGTCAAACGAGCAGTACTTC. Its protein product is CASSLALVGSNEQYF.

This rearrangement joins TRBV12-3 or TRBV12-4 to TRBJ1-6; 7 nucleotides match TRBD1. The CDR3 contains 16 residues. V lost 3 bases and J lost 7; bases outside the gene matches: 9. The CDR3: CASSFGGQAINSPLHF. CDR3 nucleotide sequence: TGTGCCAGCAGTTTCGGAGGACAGGCGATCAATTCACCCCTCCACTTT.

The table lists this clonotype with many counts. CDR3 bases: TGTGCCAGCAGCTTAGTTCGACAGGGACAAGAGACCCAGTACTTC. Amino acid sequence: CASSLVRQGQETQYF. V and J are TRBV11-2 and TRBJ2-5; 7 positions match TRBD1. Looked up from germline, CDR1 is SGHAT and CDR2 is FQNNGV. The CDR3 contains 15 residues. V gave up 1 base and J gave up 2 bases; unmatched junction bases: 4.

This clonotype was counted many times. The chain joins TRBV30 to TRBJ1-1; a weak D match, TRBD1 (6 bases). The germline CDR1 and CDR2 sequences are GTSNPN and SVGIG (reference sequence). Deletions cut 0 bases from V and 0 bases from J, with 11 bases between. The CDR3 loop spans 15 amino acids. The CDR3 spells CAWSVPGAVNTEAFF. The CDR3 nucleotides are TGTGCCTGGAGTGTACCGGGGGCGGTGAACACTGAAGCTTTCTTT.

This clonotype was seen ten or more times. J is TRBJ1-1 and V is TRBV28, with 9 bases that match TRBD1. The CDR3 spans 15 residues. The germline V gene encodes CDR1 MDHEN and CDR2 SYDVKM. J gave up 1 base and V 3 bases, and 3 bases lay outside the gene matches. In DNA, the CDR3 is TGTGCCAGCAGTTTGGGGGGACAGGGGAACACTGAAGCTTTCTTT. Residues: CASSLGGQGNTEAFF. Full variable domain (remainder filled in from reference TRBV28 and TRBJ1-1): DVKVTQSSRYLVKRTGEKVFLECVQDMDHENMFWYRQDPGLGLRLIYFSYDVKMKEKGDIPEGYSVSREKKERFSLILESASTNQTSMYLCASSLGGQGNTEAFFGQGTRLTVV.

V and J are TRBV6-1 and TRBJ1-5; 7 nucleotides line up with TRBD1. CDR1 is MNHNS and CDR2 is SASEGT in the germline V gene. This CDR3 has 15 amino acids. V lost 7 bases, J lost 3 bases, and 9 bases stayed unmatched. Here the CDR3 reads CASTSGGGVNQPQHF. CDR3 DNA: TGTGCCAGCACCTCAGGGGGGGGAGTCAATCAGCCCCAGCATTTT.

This clonotype came up many times. J is TRBJ1-1 and V is TRBV29-1; D is possibly TRBD1 (6 bases). Per the germline V gene, CDR1 is SQVTM and CDR2 is ANQGSEA. CDR3 size: 14 residues. The V end was cut by 4 bases, the J end by 1 base, with 13 bases between. The CDR3, as DNA: TGCAGCGTTGGGGGGCAGGGTCAGAACACTGAAGCTTTCTTT. Translating gives CSVGGQGQNTEAFF.

This clonotype was observed many times. This chain joins TRBV6-1 and TRBJ1-2, with D hard to call. The CDR3 extends over 13 amino acids. From germline, CDR1 is MNHNS and CDR2 SASEGT. V gave up 8 bases and J gave up 1 base, with 11 bases separating them. As DNA, the CDR3 is TGTGCCAGCTCAATCACAGATAACTATGGCTACACCTTC. It translates to CASSITDNYGYTF.

This clonotype was seen a handful of times. This chain uses TRBV28 with TRBJ1-1; maybe TRBD1 (5 bases). The V end was cut by 6 bases, the J end by 8 bases, with 13 bases between. Germline V gene sequence: CDR1 MDHEN, CDR2 SYDVKM. This CDR3 comprises 12 residues. CDR3 DNA sequence: TGTGCCAGCAGAGGGGTTATGGGGGAAGCTTTCTTT. Its translation: CASRGVMGEAFF.

The sample holds many counts of this clonotype. V and J are TRBV20-1 and TRBJ2-7; possibly TRBD1 for D (5 bases). There are 12 residues in the CDR3. CDR1 DFQATT and CDR2 SNEGSKA come from the germline V gene (reference sequence). Deletions cut 3 bases from V and 6 bases from J, with 12 bases between. CDR3 bases: TGCAGTGCTAGTAAGCAGGGAACCGAGCAGTACTTC. Translating gives CSASKQGTEQYF.

This clonotype was detected only a few times. The chain joins TRBV2 to TRBJ2-7, with D unclear. Germline-derived CDR1 and CDR2 are SNHLY and FYNNEI. This CDR3 is 16 amino acids long. The V gene lost 0 bases and the J gene lost 2 bases, with 14 bases spanning the gap. In DNA, the CDR3 is TGTGCCAGCAGTGAAGCGCTCCGTCAGGCCGCCTACGAGCAGTACTTC. Translated, it gives CASSEALRQAAYEQYF.

This clonotype was recorded many times. The CDR3 reads CASSLVGVYEQYF. The DNA of the CDR3 is TGTGCCAGCAGCTTAGTGGGAGTCTACGAGCAGTACTTC. The rearrangement uses TRBV7-2 and TRBJ2-7, with D possibly being TRBD2 (5 bases). Trimming took off 1 base at V and 3 bases at J, with 7 bases between the two ends. Germline V lookup: CDR1 SGHTA, CDR2 FQGNSA. The CDR3 consists of 13 residues.

Concerning this clonotype: The junction departs from the called germline gene at one end, perhaps through a read error. This chain links TRBV7-9 with TRBJ2-5; 7 bases fit TRBD2. The CDR3 covers 13 residues. Germline V gene lookup returns CDR1 SEHNR and CDR2 FQNEAQ (reference sequence). The CDR3 spells CASSLVSLGLGIF. Written as DNA, the CDR3 is TGTGCCAGCAGCTTAGTGAGTCTCGGACTAGGAATCTTC.

The V gene is TRBV20-1, the J gene TRBJ2-5, with D possibly TRBD2 on 5 matching bases. The CDR3 totals 12 residues. Germline V gene lookup returns CDR1 DFQATT and CDR2 SNEGSKA (reference sequence). The V gene lost 8 bases and the J gene lost 3 bases, with 13 bases spanning the gap. CDR3 coding DNA: TGCAGTCTCACGAGGGTAGAAGAGACCCAGTACTTC. Translation: CSLTRVEETQYF.